Below, one TCR beta chain is given with its context. The target of this receptor is not known. Base qualities were left out, and no much larger clone turns up one base away. This sample was included in a study of control samples from healthy donors and cancer patients (dated by TCRdb to about 2020). The library was produced with the immunoSEQ multiplex PCR assay. The clones in this table, taken by TCRdb from immuneACCESS, are in-frame only. Not every clone is retained; where verified, under half of the shortfall comes from an unresolved V gene, and the cause of the rest is unknown. The sample table contains roughly 49,000 clones; only one count was recorded for around nine tenths of them. Roughly 0.8% of the sample is taken by the ten largest. The CDR3 runs 13 amino acids, cysteine and phenylalanine included. Only the CDR3 region is kept as DNA, spanning 39 bases read in frame from base 1. V drops 6 bases and J drops 0 bases, leaving 6 bases in between. Reading the germline V gene (reference sequence) gives CDR1 LNHDA and CDR2 SQIVND.

The chain is encoded by TRBV19 joined to TRBJ1-3, with the D gene not clear enough to name. The source of this sequence is a man in his thirties or forties with colorectal cancer. Sequenced sample: PBMCs. The CDR3 region: CASRHRSGNTIYF. The sequenced DNA is TGTGCCAGTAGACACCGCTCTGGAAACACCATATATTTT.